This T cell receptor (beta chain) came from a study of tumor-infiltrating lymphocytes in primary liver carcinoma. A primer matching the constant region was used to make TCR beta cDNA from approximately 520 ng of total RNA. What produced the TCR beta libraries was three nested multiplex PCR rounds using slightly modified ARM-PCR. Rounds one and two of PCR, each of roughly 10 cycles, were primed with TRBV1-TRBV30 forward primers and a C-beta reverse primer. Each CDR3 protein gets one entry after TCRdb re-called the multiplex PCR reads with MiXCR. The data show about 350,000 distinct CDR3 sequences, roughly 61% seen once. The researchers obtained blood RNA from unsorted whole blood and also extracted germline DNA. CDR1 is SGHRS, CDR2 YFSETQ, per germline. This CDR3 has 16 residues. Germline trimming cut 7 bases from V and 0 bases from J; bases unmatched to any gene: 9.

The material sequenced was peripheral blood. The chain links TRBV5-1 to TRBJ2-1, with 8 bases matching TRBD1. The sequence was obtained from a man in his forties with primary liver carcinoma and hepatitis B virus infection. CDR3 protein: CASHPGGTFSYNEQFF. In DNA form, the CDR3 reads TGCGCCAGCCACCCAGGGGGCACCTTCTCCTACAATGAGCAGTTCTTC.